This T cell receptor (beta chain) was documented in a study of T cells in Graves' hyperthyroidism and ophthalmopathy. General study points: A median roughly 6.6 months before onset, the model predicted ophthalmopathy. From stable hyperthyroidism, ophthalmopathy was separated by a 13 V-J model. The majority of expanded thyroid clonotypes above 0.001 also appeared in blood.

CDR3 length equals 13 residues. Germline values: CDR1 MGHDK, CDR2 SYGVNS. V shed 2 bases and J shed 2 bases, with 7 bases lying between them. A few counts support this clonotype. Antigen unknown. TCR beta CDR3 regions were amplified from RNA transcripts. HTBI primers drove first-round RT-PCR of the TCR CDR3. TCRdb passed the multiplex PCR reads through MiXCR, listing each CDR3 protein once. This sample yields hundreds of thousands of distinct CDR3 sequences, of which roughly a third are seen a single time; 31% belongs to the top ten. Fresh peripheral blood, 10 ml, was the source of the PBMCs. The sequence was obtained from a woman in her forties with Graves' hyperthyroidism. The chain combines TRBV25-1 with TRBJ2-7; D gene ambiguous. Input material: blood. This chain's CDR3 is CASSELGPYEQYF. DNA for the CDR3: TGTGCCAGCAGTGAACTGGGCCCCTACGAGCAGTACTTC.